A selection of T cell receptor beta chains follows, all from one sample in a study of CD8 T cells in ankylosing spondylitis. TCRdb reprocessed the 5' RACE reads with MiXCR, giving one entry per CDR3 protein. The sample includes about 140,000 distinct CDR3 sequences, roughly a third of them seen just once. Sequences were obtained from synovial fluid, either unsorted or a sorted T cell fraction (not recorded which). Every receptor here comes from a male donor with ankylosing spondylitis. Both conserved end residues are part of each CDR3. The D gene is left open where the match is weak. The listing skips clone size in some rows; elsewhere it reads once, few, many or a size class.

CDR3aa	CDR3nt	abundance	v_gene	d_gene	j_gene
CASSLPSNYEQYF	TGCGCCAGCAGCTTACCTAGTAACTACGAGCAGTACTTC	.	TRBV5-1	.	TRBJ2-7
CASSPSGGWATSYNEQFF	TGTGCCAGCAGTCCCTCAGGAGGGTGGGCTACTTCCTACAATGAGCAGTTCTTC	many	TRBV28	.	TRBJ2-1
CASSLGVGVYNEQFF	TGTGCCAGCAGTTTGGGGGTGGGGGTGTACAATGAGCAGTTCTTC	.	TRBV28	.	TRBJ2-1
CASSLGQIYGYTF	TGTGCCAGCAGCCTAGGACAGATCTATGGCTACACCTTC	many	TRBV14	.	TRBJ1-2
CASRGGPYTDTQYF	TGTGCCAGCAGGGGAGGGCCCTACACAGATACGCAGTATTTT	.	TRBV27	TRBD2	TRBJ2-3
CSAKPTTTDTQYF	TGCAGTGCTAAACCCACGACCACAGATACGCAGTATTTT	.	TRBV20-1	.	TRBJ2-3
CASSPGEPGGEKLFF	TGTGCCAGCTCACCGGGGGAGCCGGGCGGTGAAAAACTGTTTTTT	many	TRBV18	.	TRBJ1-4
CASSALGGYEQYF	TGTGCCAGCAGCGCCCTCGGGGGCTACGAGCAGTACTTC	.	TRBV7-7	.	TRBJ2-7
CSARRAAANTGELFF	TGCAGTGCGCGGCGGGCTGCCGCGAACACCGGGGAGCTGTTTTTT	.	TRBV20-1	.	TRBJ2-2
CASSLGSHSSYNEQFF	TGTGCCAGCAGTTTGGGCAGCCACTCCTCCTACAATGAGCAGTTCTTC	.	TRBV28	.	TRBJ2-1
CASSLFRYNEQFF	TGCGCCAGCAGCTTGTTCCGTTACAATGAGCAGTTCTTC	.	TRBV5-1	.	TRBJ2-1
CASGGQGEETQYF	TGTGCCAGCGGCGGACAGGGAGAAGAGACCCAGTACTTC	.	TRBV9	TRBD1	TRBJ2-5
CSANIALLAGPNEQFF	TGCAGTGCTAATATTGCGTTACTAGCGGGACCCAATGAGCAGTTCTTC	once	TRBV20-1	TRBD2	TRBJ2-1
CASSETDNSPLHF	TGTGCCAGCAGTGAGACAGATAATTCACCCCTCCACTTT	.	TRBV2	.	TRBJ1-6
CASSLVRTKGAYEQYF	TGCGCCAGCAGCTTGGTTAGGACAAAGGGAGCCTACGAGCAGTACTTC	.	TRBV5-1	.	TRBJ2-7
CASSPLPMNTGELFF	TGTGCCAGCAGCCCGCTTCCCATGAACACCGGGGAGCTGTTTTTT	once	TRBV7-3	.	TRBJ2-2
CASTLAGATDTQYF	TGCGCCAGCACTCTGGCGGGGGCCACAGATACGCAGTATTTT	.	TRBV5-1	.	TRBJ2-3
CASSLAGLYGYTF	TGTGCCAGCAGCTTAGCCGGGCTCTATGGCTACACCTTC	.	TRBV7-9	.	TRBJ1-2